This record concerns one T cell receptor (beta chain) sequence. Its specific antigen is unknown. Base qualities were left out, and no much larger clone turns up one base away. The data were obtained in a study of blood T cell repertoires in COVID-19 (dated by TCRdb to 2020 to 2021). With regard to the full study: Collaborator samples came from the United States, Italy and Spain and covered acute and convalescent phases of COVID-19. The prospective study material was composed of cDNA or gDNA derived from T cells, B-cell-depleted T cells, or PBMCs. The dataset comprised deeply sampled blood TCRbeta repertoires from subjects exposed to, actively infected with, or recovered from COVID-19. The repertoires were released in a freely available public database meant as a resource for research on the immune response to SARS-CoV-2. The samples were drawn from two sources: the first 160 participants of the ongoing ImmuneRACE study, and fewer than 1,500 subjects contributed by 6 global collaborators. A de-identified subject ID, COVID-19 status, age in years and sex were almost always included in the sample metadata. Where HLA class I and class II types were available, the types were taken from metadata supplied by the sample provider, not from assay-based typing. Points the paper makes about the study in general: Clinical and demographic metadata were provided uncurated, with the amount varying by source and participant.

According to the germline V gene, CDR1 reads SGHTA and CDR2 reads FQGTGA. Trimmed from V: 5 bases; trimmed from J: 3 bases; junction bases lacking a gene match: 4. The CDR3 holds 15 amino acids from the cysteine to the phenylalanine. Kept here is only the CDR3 DNA, which spans 45 bases and is read in frame from base 1. TCRbeta CDR3 regions were amplified from genomic DNA by means of the immunoSEQ Assay, a bias-controlled multiplex PCR. Under the source paper's analysis protocol: Nucleated cell counts per sample were estimated from amplification of reference gene primers within the assay. To quantify the absolute abundance of each unique TCRbeta CDR3 rearrangement, sequence reads were collapsed and filtered. For each sample, productive Simpson clonality was calculated as the square root of Simpson's diversity index across productive rearrangements. In TCRdb, the immuneACCESS table is reduced to in-frame sequences with V and J assigned. These tables do not hold every clone; where another copy was compared, an unresolved V gene accounts for under half, and the others remain unexplained. V and J calls and clone size come straight from that table; D and trimming were deduced from the DNA. Across this sample there are 180,000 or so clones, with about 70% seen only once. Roughly 8.7% of the sample belongs to the ten largest clones.

Each collaborating institution followed its own protocols to collect whole blood in K2EDTA tubes. For TCRbeta analysis, collaborators shipped samples as frozen whole blood, isolated PBMCs, or DNA extracted from either of those sample types. The chain joins TRBV7-3 to TRBJ2-2, with 9 bases in between that match TRBD2. The TCR was taken from a woman aged 50 to 60 with active or convalescent COVID-19. The sequencing input was peripheral blood. The CDR3 region: CASSLKRGDTGELFF. The nucleotide sequence is TGTGCCAGCAGCCTAAAGCGGGGGGACACCGGGGAGCTGTTTTTT.